This T cell receptor (beta chain) derives from a study of cytomegalovirus exposure and HLA in healthy donors. This clone was found a few times. The PCR employed 60 Vbeta primers together with 13 Jbeta primers. Clones were read by immunoSEQ multiplex PCR, and TCRdb kept only the in-frame ones, dropping some. This repertoire shows over 150,000 clones, roughly 80% found once; its top ten account for around 4.7%. Source material: PBMCs. The TCR comes from a male donor in good health and CMV-seronegative.

CDR3 coding DNA: TGTGCTAGTGGTTTGGGACACAGCAGGGAACACGAGCAGTACTTC. It yields the protein CASGLGHSREHEQYF. The chain carries TRBV12-5 and TRBJ2-7; possible D gene TRBD1, 5 bases. There are 15 residues in the CDR3. The germline V gene has CDR1 LGHNT and CDR2 FRNRAP. V gave up 1 base and J gave up 5 bases, with 15 bases separating them.